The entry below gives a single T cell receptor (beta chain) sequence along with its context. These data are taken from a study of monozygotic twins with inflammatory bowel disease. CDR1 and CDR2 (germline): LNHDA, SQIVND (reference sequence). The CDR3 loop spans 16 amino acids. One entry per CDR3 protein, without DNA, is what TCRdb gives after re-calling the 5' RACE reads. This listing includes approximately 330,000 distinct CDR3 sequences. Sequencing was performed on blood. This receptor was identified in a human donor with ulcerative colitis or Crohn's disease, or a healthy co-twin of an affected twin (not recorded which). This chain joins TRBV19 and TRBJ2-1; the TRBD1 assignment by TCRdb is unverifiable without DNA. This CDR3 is CASSTFGQIYYNEQFF.